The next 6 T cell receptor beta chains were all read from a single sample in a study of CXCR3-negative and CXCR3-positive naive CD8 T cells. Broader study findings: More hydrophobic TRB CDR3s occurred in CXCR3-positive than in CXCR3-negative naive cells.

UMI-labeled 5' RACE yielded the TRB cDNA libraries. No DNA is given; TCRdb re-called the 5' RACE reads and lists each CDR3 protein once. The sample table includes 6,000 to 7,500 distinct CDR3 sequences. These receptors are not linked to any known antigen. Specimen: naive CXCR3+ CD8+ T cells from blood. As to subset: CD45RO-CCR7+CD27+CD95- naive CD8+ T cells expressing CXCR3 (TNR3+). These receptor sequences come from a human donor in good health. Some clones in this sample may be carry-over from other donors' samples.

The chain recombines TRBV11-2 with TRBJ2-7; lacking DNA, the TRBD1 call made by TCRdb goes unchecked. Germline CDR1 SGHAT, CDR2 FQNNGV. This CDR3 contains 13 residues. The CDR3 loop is CASSSFQGYEQYF.

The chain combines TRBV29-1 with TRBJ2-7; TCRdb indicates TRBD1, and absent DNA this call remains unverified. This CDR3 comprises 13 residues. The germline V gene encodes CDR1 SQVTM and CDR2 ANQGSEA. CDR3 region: CSVVDRGMYEQYF.

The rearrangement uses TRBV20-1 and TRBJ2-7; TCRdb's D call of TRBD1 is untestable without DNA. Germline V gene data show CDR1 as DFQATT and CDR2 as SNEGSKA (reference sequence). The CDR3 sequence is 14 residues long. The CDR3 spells CSADGPLSSYEQYF.

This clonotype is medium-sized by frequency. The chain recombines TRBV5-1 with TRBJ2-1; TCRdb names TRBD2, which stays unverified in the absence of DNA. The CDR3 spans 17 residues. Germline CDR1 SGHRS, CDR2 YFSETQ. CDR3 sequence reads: CASSLAHGREEGNEQFF.

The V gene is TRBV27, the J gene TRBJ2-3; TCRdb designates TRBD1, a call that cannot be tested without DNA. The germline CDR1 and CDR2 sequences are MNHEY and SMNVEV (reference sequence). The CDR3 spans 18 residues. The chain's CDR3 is CASSSEYEGQGLTDTQYF.

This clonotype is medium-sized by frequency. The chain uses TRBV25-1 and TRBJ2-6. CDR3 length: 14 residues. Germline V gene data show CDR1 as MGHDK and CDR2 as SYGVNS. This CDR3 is CASLLSSGANVLTF.